A single sample is the source of the 2 T cell receptor beta chains below, sequenced in a study. TCRdb passed the 5' RACE reads through MiXCR, listing each CDR3 protein once. The sample carries around 1,700 distinct CDR3 sequences, roughly 8.1% recorded once. Sequencing was done on a sample of central memory T cells from blood PBMCs. Subset here: central memory CD4+ T cells. The receptors shown here come from a female donor with HIV.

In the case of this clonotype: This could be a read error, since a much larger clone is one nucleotide away. The chain combines TRBV11-3 with TRBJ1-5; D gene uncertain. V gave up 7 bases and J gave up 7 bases, with 11 bases separating them. Per the germline V gene, CDR1 is SGHNT and CDR2 is YENEEA. CDR3 length equals 12 residues. The CDR3: CASNTTRQPQHF. DNA of the CDR3: TGTGCCAGCAACACGACCCGCCAGCCCCAGCATTTT.

This clonotype was detected only a few times. The J gene is TRBJ2-4, the V gene TRBV12-3 or TRBV12-4; 8 bases agree with TRBD1. The CDR3 length is 13 residues. After removal of 3 bases from V and 8 bases from J, the junction contained 3 bases not matched to a gene. CDR3 DNA sequence: TGTGCCAGCAGTTTCAACAGGGGGGACATTCAGTACTTC. This translates into CASSFNRGDIQYF.